Below are 10 T cell receptor beta chains sequenced from a single sample in a study of PD-1 and CTLA-4 blockade in melanoma. TCRdb's copy holds only in-frame clones and misses some; the assay was immunoSEQ multiplex PCR. The table includes around 31,000 clones, approximately 90% detected once. The sequencing here drew on CD8+ T cells from peripheral blood, taken from a patient given anti-PD-1 treatment. These receptors all stem from a human donor with melanoma.

This chain joins TRBV27 and TRBJ2-7; the D gene could be TRBD1 or TRBD2 (5 bases each). This CDR3 region has 14 residues. The germline V gene has CDR1 MNHEY and CDR2 SMNVEV (reference sequence). The germline V and J ends were trimmed by 5 bases and 1 base, with 12 bases remaining between them. The CDR3 spells CASSLGTDSYEQYF. Written as DNA, the CDR3 is TGTGCCAGCAGTCTCGGGACGGATTCCTACGAGCAGTACTTC.

The chain has TRBV27 and TRBJ2-7; a possible D gene is TRBD2 (6 bases). Germline V gives CDR1 MNHEY, CDR2 SMNVEV (reference sequence). Trimming stripped 2 bases from V and 3 bases from J, with 17 bases between. This CDR3 is built from 16 residues. The CDR3 region has the DNA TGTGCCAGCAGTTTAGAGTGGGGTCTAGCGAACTACGAGCAGTACTTC. This sequence encodes CASSLEWGLANYEQYF.

The chain combines TRBV6-5 with TRBJ2-2; D might be TRBD1 or TRBD2, each matching 5 bases. The germline V and J ends were trimmed by 8 bases and 1 base, with 11 bases remaining between them. Germline-derived CDR1 and CDR2 are MNHEY and SVGAGI. The CDR3 loop spans 14 amino acids. CDR3 coding DNA: TGTGCCAGCGTCCGGGACGGGAACACCGGGGAGCTGTTTTTT. Amino acids: CASVRDGNTGELFF.

This chain joins TRBV4-1 and TRBJ1-4; possible D gene TRBD1, 5 bases. The V gene lost 4 bases and the J gene lost 5 bases, with 14 bases spanning the gap. Germline assignment: CDR1 MGHRA and CDR2 YSYEKL. The CDR3 loop spans 15 amino acids. CDR3 bases: TGCGCCAGCAGCCTCGGGGCAGGACAAAATGAAAAACTGTTTTTT. Protein sequence: CASSLGAGQNEKLFF.

The J gene is TRBJ2-3, the V gene TRBV3-1 (or the pseudogene TRBV3-2); 11 bases agree with TRBD2. This CDR3 comprises 16 residues. J lost 3 bases, V lost 3 bases, and 5 bases had no gene match. Germline V lookup: CDR1 LGHDT, CDR2 YNNKEL (reference sequence). The CDR3: CASSQLTSGETDTQYF. As DNA, the CDR3 is TGTGCCAGCAGCCAGTTGACTAGCGGGGAAACAGATACGCAGTATTTT.

The rearrangement links TRBV2 to TRBJ2-7; 9 nucleotides align to TRBD1. Germline loops: CDR1 SNHLY, CDR2 FYNNEI. V lost 8 bases and J lost 3; bases outside the gene matches: 11. The CDR3 is 15 amino acids. The CDR3 DNA reads as TGTGCCAGCCACTTATCGGGACAGGGCAACTACGAGCAGTACTTC. It yields the protein CASHLSGQGNYEQYF. Using reference TRBV2 and TRBJ2-7 for the parts outside the CDR3, the full variable domain is EPEVTQTPSHQVTQMGQEVILRCVPISNHLYFYWYRQILGQKVEFLVSFYNNEISEKSEIFDDQFSVERPDGSNFTLKIRSTKLEDSAMYFCASHLSGQGNYEQYFGPGTRLTVT.

The V and J genes are TRBV24-1 and TRBJ1-5, with no clear D. The CDR3 loop spans 13 amino acids. V was shortened by 4 bases and J by 7 bases, with 10 bases between the two germline ends. Per the germline V gene, CDR1 is KGHDR and CDR2 is SFDVKD. The CDR3 nucleotides are TGTGCCACCAGTGACTCCGAAGAACAGCCCCAGCATTTT. Translation gives CATSDSEEQPQHF.

The chain uses TRBV19 and TRBJ2-6; no firm D call. Germline V gene sequence: CDR1 LNHDA, CDR2 SQIVND (reference sequence). This CDR3 has 14 amino acids. The ends were cut back, 3 bases at V and 1 base at J, with 4 bases in the middle. The CDR3 nucleotides are TGTGCCAGTAGTATTAATTCTGGGGCCAACGTCCTGACTTTC. This gives the protein CASSINSGANVLTF. Together with reference TRBV19 and TRBJ2-6, the CDR3 gives the full variable domain: DGGITQSPKYLFRKEGQNVTLSCEQNLNHDAMYWYRQDPGQGLRLIYYSQIVNDFQKGDIAEGYSVSREKKESFPLTVTSAQKNPTAFYLCASSINSGANVLTFGAGSRLTVL.

The CDR3 DNA reads TGTGCCAGCAGCAAGTGGACAGCGAACACTGAAGCTTTCTTT. The encoded protein is CASSKWTANTEAFF. J is TRBJ1-1 and V is TRBV6-2 or TRBV6-3; TRBD1 might be the D (6 bases). The ends were cut back, 6 bases at V and 1 base at J, with 12 bases in the middle. From germline, CDR1 is MNHEY and CDR2 SVGEGT. The CDR3 spans 14 residues.

This chain joins TRBV5-4 and TRBJ2-5, with D unresolved. CDR3 length: 14 residues. Germline-derived CDR1 and CDR2 are SGHNT and YYREEE (reference sequence). Trimming cost V 0 bases and J 2 bases, with 8 bases left between them. The CDR3 DNA sequence: TGTGCCAGCAGCTTGGGGTTGCCACAAGAGACCCAGTACTTC. It specifies CASSLGLPQETQYF. The whole variable domain, remainder taken from reference TRBV5-4 and TRBJ2-5, is ETGVTQSPTHLIKTRGQQVTLRCSSQSGHNTVSWYQQALGQGPQFIFQYYREEENGRGNFPPRFSGLQFPNYSSELNVNALELDDSALYLCASSLGLPQETQYFGPGTRLLVL.